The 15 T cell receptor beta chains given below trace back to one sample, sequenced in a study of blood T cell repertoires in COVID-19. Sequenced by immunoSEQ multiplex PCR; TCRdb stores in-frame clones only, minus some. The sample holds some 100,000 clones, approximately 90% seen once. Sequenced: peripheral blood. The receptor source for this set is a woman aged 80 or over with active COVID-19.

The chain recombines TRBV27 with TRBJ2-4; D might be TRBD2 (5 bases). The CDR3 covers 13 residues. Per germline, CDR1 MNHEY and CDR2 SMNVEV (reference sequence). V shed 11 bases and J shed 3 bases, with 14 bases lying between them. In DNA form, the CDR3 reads TGTGCCGGTGCGAGGGTGGGCAAAAACATTCAGTACTTC. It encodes CAGARVGKNIQYF.

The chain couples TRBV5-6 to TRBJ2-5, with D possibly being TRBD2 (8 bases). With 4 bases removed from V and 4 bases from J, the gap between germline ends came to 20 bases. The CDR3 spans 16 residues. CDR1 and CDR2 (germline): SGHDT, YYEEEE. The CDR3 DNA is TGTGCCAGCAGCCCCTCCACAGGGGCGGGGGGAGAGACCCAGTACTTC. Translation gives CASSPSTGAGGETQYF.

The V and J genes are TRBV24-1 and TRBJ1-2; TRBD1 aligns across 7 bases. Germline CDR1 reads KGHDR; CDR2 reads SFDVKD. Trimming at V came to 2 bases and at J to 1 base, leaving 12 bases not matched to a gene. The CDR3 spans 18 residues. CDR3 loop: CATSDSGTASSYNYGYTF. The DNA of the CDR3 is TGTGCCACCAGTGATTCTGGGACAGCTTCCTCATATAACTATGGCTACACCTTC.

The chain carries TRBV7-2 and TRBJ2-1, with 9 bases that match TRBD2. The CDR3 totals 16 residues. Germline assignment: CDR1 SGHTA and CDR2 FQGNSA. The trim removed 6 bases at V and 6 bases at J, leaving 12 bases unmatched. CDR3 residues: CASRRGTSLSGNEQFF. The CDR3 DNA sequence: TGTGCCAGCAGACGAGGGACTAGCCTTTCGGGCAATGAGCAGTTCTTC.

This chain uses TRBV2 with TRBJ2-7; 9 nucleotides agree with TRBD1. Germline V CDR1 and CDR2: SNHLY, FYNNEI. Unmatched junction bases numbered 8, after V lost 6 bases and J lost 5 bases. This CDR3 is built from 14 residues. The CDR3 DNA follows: TGTGCCAGCAGCCGCGCGGGACAGGGTGACGAGCAGTACTTC. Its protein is CASSRAGQGDEQYF.

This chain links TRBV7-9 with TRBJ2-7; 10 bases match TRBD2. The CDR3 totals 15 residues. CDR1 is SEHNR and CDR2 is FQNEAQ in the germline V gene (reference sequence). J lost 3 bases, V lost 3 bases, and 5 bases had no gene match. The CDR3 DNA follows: TGTGCCAGCAGCTTCAGGACTAGCGGAGACTACGAGCAGTACTTC. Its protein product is CASSFRTSGDYEQYF.

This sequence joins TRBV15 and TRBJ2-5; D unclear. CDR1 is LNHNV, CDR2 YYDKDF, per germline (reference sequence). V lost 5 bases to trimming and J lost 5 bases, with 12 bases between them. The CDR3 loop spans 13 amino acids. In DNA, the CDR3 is TGTGCCACCAGCGGCCTGAATCTGGAGACCCAGTACTTC. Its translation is CATSGLNLETQYF.

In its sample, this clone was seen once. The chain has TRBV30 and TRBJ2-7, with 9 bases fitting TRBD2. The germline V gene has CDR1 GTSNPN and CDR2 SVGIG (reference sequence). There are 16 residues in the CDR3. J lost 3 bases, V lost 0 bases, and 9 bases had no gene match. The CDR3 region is CAWSVRRLAGIYEQYF. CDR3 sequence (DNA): TGTGCCTGGAGTGTACGTCGGCTAGCGGGAATCTACGAGCAGTACTTC.

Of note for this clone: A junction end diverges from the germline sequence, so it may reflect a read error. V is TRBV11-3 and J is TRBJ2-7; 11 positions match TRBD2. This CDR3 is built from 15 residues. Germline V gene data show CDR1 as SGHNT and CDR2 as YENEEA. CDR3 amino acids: CASSLDGTSGYEQYF. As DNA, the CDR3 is TGTGCCAGCAGCCTAGACGGGACTAGCGGTTACGAGCAGTACTTC.

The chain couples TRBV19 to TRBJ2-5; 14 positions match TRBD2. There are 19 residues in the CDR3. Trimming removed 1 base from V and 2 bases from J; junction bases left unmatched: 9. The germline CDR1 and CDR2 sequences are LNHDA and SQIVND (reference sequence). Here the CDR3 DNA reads TGTGCCAGTAGTATAGCGGGGACTAGCGGGAGTGGGGTTCAAGAGACCCAGTACTTC. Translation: CASSIAGTSGSGVQETQYF.

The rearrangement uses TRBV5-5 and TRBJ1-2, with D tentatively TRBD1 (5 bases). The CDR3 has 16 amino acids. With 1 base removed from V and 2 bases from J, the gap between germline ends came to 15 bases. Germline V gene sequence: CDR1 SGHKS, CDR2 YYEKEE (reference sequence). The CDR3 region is CASSLRAGRGNYGYTF. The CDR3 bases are TGTGCCAGCAGCTTGCGAGCGGGGAGGGGAAACTATGGCTACACCTTC. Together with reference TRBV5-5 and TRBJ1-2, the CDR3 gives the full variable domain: DAGVTQSPTHLIKTRGQQVTLRCSPISGHKSVSWYQQVLGQGPQFIFQYYEKEERGRGNFPDRFSARQFPNYSSELNVNALLLGDSALYLCASSLRAGRGNYGYTFGSGTRLTVV.

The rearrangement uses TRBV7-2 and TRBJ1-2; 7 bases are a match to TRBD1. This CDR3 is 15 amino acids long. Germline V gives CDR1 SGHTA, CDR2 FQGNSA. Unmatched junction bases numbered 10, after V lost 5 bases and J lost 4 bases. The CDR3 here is CASSPRQGEIYGYTF. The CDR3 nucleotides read TGTGCCAGCAGCCCACGACAGGGAGAAATCTATGGCTACACCTTC. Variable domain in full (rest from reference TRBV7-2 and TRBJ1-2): GAGVSQSPSNKVTEKGKDVELRCDPISGHTALYWYRQSLGQGLEFLIYFQGNSAPDKSGLPSDRFSAERTGGSVSTLTIQRTQQEDSAVYLCASSPRQGEIYGYTFGSGTRLTVV.

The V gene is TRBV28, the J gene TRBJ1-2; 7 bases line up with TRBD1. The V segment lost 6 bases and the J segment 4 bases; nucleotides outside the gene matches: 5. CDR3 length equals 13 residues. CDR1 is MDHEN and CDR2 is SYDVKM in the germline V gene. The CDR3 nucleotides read TGTGCCAGCAGGACAGGGTATCCCTATGGCTACACCTTC. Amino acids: CASRTGYPYGYTF.

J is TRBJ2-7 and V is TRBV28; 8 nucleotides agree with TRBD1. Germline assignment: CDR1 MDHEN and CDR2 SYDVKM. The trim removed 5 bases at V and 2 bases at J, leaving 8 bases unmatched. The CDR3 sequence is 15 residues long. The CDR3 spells CASSLTTGAPYEQYF. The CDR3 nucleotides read TGTGCCAGCAGTCTTACGACAGGGGCGCCCTACGAGCAGTACTTC.

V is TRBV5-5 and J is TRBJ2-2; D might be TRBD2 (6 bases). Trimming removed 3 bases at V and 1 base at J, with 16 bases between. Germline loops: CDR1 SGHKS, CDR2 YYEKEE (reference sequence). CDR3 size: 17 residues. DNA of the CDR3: TGTGCCAGCAGCTACCGTAGTCGGGGAGGGAACACCGGGGAGCTGTTTTTT. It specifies CASSYRSRGGNTGELFF. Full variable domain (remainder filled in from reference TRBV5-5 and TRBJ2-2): DAGVTQSPTHLIKTRGQQVTLRCSPISGHKSVSWYQQVLGQGPQFIFQYYEKEERGRGNFPDRFSARQFPNYSSELNVNALLLGDSALYLCASSYRSRGGNTGELFFGEGSRLTVL.